One sample yielded the 16 T cell receptor beta chains listed below, sequenced in a study of metastatic and nonmetastatic thyroid tumors. Before thyroid surgery, none of the patients had received any treatment. TCRdb re-called clones from the PCR reads using MiXCR. Of about 33,000 clones in the sample, roughly a sixth were seen once. The sequenced sample consisted of blood. The receptors were gathered from a male donor with papillary thyroid cancer or a benign thyroid nodule (not recorded which). Some clones in this sample may be carry-over from other donors' samples.

This clone was counted ten times or more. This CDR3 is CASSFSSGPTYNEQFF. CDR3 nucleotides: TGCGCCAGCAGCTTCTCTTCGGGCCCGACCTACAATGAGCAGTTCTTC. V gene TRBV5-1 combines with J gene TRBJ2-1; unclear D gene. Trimming took off 2 bases at V and 2 bases at J, with 14 bases between the two ends. The CDR3 totals 16 residues. The germline CDR1 and CDR2 sequences are SGHRS and YFSETQ.

In DNA form, the CDR3 reads TGTGCCAGCAGTGCCGCCGGGACTAGAGGTTCGAGCGAGCAGTACTTC. It encodes CASSAAGTRGSSEQYF. The chain carries TRBV6-1 and TRBJ2-7; 8 nucleotides align to TRBD2. Germline V lookup: CDR1 MNHNS, CDR2 SASEGT. The CDR3 runs 16 residues. J was trimmed by 6 bases and V by 4 bases; bases with no gene match: 14.

The chain carries TRBV19 and TRBJ2-5; tentative D call: TRBD1 (5 bases). Germline V lookup: CDR1 LNHDA, CDR2 SQIVND (reference sequence). CDR3 length equals 13 residues. V was cut by 6 bases and J by 4 bases, with 12 bases left in between. For the CDR3, the DNA is TGTGCCAGTAGCGGCAGGGTTTTAGAGACCCAGTACTTC. Residues: CASSGRVLETQYF.

This clone was detected ten times or more. The chain employs TRBV10-3 and TRBJ2-5, with D possibly being TRBD1 or TRBD2 (5 bases each). Trimming took off 6 bases at V and 2 bases at J, with 16 bases between the two ends. The CDR3 loop spans 15 amino acids. Germline V gives CDR1 ENHRY, CDR2 SYGVKD. Here the CDR3 DNA reads TGTGCCATCAGCGAGGGACGCTTGATACAAGAGACCCAGTACTTC. This gives the protein CAISEGRLIQETQYF.

This clone was counted at least ten times. The chain joins TRBV20-1 to TRBJ2-4; TRBD1 or TRBD2 may be the D gene (6 bases each). The CDR3 runs 13 residues. Germline loops: CDR1 DFQATT, CDR2 SNEGSKA (reference sequence). The V end lost 7 bases, the J end lost 6 bases, and 16 bases lay between the germline ends. The CDR3: CSVSAGQTNIQYF. The CDR3 DNA follows: TGCAGTGTTTCCGCGGGACAAACAAACATTCAGTACTTC.

This clone has a count of ten or more. The chain combines TRBV15 with TRBJ1-2, with D tentatively TRBD1 (5 bases). Germline CDR1 is LNHNV and CDR2 is YYDKDF (reference sequence). CDR3 length equals 13 residues. V was clipped by 7 bases and J by 3 bases, with 12 bases between them. The CDR3 protein is CATTGVRDYGYTF. CDR3 coding DNA: TGTGCCACCACGGGGGTTAGGGACTATGGCTACACCTTC.

V and J are TRBV20-1 and TRBJ1-2, with D perhaps TRBD1 (6 bases). The germline V gene has CDR1 DFQATT and CDR2 SNEGSKA (reference sequence). The CDR3 sequence is 13 residues long. V was trimmed by 3 bases and J by 4 bases, leaving 12 bases between them. This chain's CDR3 is CSASHGQIYGYTF. The CDR3 DNA follows: TGCAGTGCTAGTCACGGACAGATCTATGGCTACACCTTC.

The V gene is TRBV2, the J gene TRBJ1-5, with 7 bases identical to TRBD1. The CDR3 consists of 14 residues. Trimming took 5 bases from V and 7 from J; bases not matched to a gene: 8. The germline V gene encodes CDR1 SNHLY and CDR2 FYNNEI. Here the CDR3 DNA reads TGTGCCAGCAGTTCCGACAGGGAAGGACAGCCCCAGCATTTT. As protein: CASSSDREGQPQHF. Combining the CDR3 with reference TRBV2 and TRBJ1-5 gives the whole variable domain EPEVTQTPSHQVTQMGQEVILRCVPISNHLYFYWYRQILGQKVEFLVSFYNNEISEKSEIFDDQFSVERPDGSNFTLKIRSTKLEDSAMYFCASSSDREGQPQHFGDGTRLSIL.

This clone was recorded many times. Because it lacks the conserved phenylalanine or tryptophan at the end, this CDR3 is likely a read error. The V call is TRBV11-1, the J call TRBJ2-7; 9 nucleotides line up with TRBD2. Germline V lookup: CDR1 SGHAT, CDR2 FQDESV (reference sequence). The CDR3 is 16 residues long. V lost 4 bases to trimming and J lost 0 bases; unmatched junction nucleotides: 7. In DNA, the CDR3 is TGTGCCAGCAGCTCTGGCACACTAGCGGGCTCCTACGAGCAGTACCTC. Translation: CASSSGTLAGSYEQYL.

This clone has at least ten counts. The sample has other DNA sequences that encode this CDR3 too. The CDR3 reads CASSLYSSYEQYF. CDR3 sequence (DNA): TGTGCCAGCAGCTTGTACAGCTCCTACGAGCAGTACTTC. This chain uses TRBV5-4 with TRBJ2-7; D is ambiguous. The germline V and J ends were trimmed by 1 base and 0 bases, with 5 bases remaining between them. Germline CDR1 and CDR2: SGHNT and YYREEE (reference sequence). The CDR3 extends over 13 amino acids.

This clone showed up many times. CDR3 in DNA: TGCAGTGCTAGAGTGGTCAGCTACAATGAGCAGTTCTTC. This sequence encodes CSARVVSYNEQFF. J is TRBJ2-1 and V is TRBV20-1; D unresolved. Trimming pared 1 base from V and 3 bases from J, leaving 7 bases between. Germline lookup yields CDR1 DFQATT and CDR2 SNEGSKA (reference sequence). CDR3 length equals 13 residues.

This clone was detected only a few times. CDR3 in DNA: TGTGCCAGTAGGAGCACTAACTCCGGGCGCTATGGCTACACCTTC. It yields the protein CASRSTNSGRYGYTF. The rearrangement uses TRBV19 and TRBJ1-2; no firm D call. Trimming took off 6 bases at V and 4 bases at J, with 18 bases between the two ends. Germline assignment: CDR1 LNHDA and CDR2 SQIVND (reference sequence). The CDR3 contains 15 residues.

This clone occurred many times. This chain uses TRBV19 with TRBJ2-5; D ambiguous. Germline V lookup: CDR1 LNHDA, CDR2 SQIVND (reference sequence). V gave up 5 bases and J gave up 9 bases, with 13 bases separating them. CDR3 length: 12 amino acids. CDR3: CASSQSDWAQYF. The CDR3 nucleotides are TGTGCCAGTAGTCAGTCGGATTGGGCCCAGTACTTC.

The chain recombines TRBV19 with TRBJ2-7, with D hard to call. Trimming removed 8 bases at V and 2 bases at J, with 16 bases between. CDR3 length equals 14 residues. Germline V gives CDR1 LNHDA, CDR2 SQIVND (reference sequence). The CDR3 DNA is TGTGCCAGTGCCCCTGGGCTGAAACCCTACGAGCAGTACTTC. Translating gives CASAPGLKPYEQYF.

As regards this clone: One junction end disagrees with the germline gene, perhaps due to a read error. This chain joins TRBV19 and TRBJ2-2; D is possibly TRBD2 (5 bases). The CDR3 consists of 16 residues. CDR1 and CDR2 from the germline V gene are LNHDA and SQIVND (reference sequence). DNA for the CDR3: TGTGCCAGTAGTCGCGTTAGCGTAATGGTCCCCGGGGAGCTTTTTTTT. It encodes CASSRVSVMVPGELFF.

At least ten counts were recorded for this clone. The gene calls are TRBV18 and TRBJ2-3, with D perhaps being TRBD1 or TRBD2 (5 bases each). The CDR3 is 16 residues long. Germline V gene sequence: CDR1 KGHSH, CDR2 LQKENI. V was pared by 0 bases and J by 0 bases, with 10 bases between. DNA of the CDR3: TGTGCCAGCTCACCACCAGACGGGGCTAGCACAGATACGCAGTATTTT. Residues: CASSPPDGASTDTQYF.